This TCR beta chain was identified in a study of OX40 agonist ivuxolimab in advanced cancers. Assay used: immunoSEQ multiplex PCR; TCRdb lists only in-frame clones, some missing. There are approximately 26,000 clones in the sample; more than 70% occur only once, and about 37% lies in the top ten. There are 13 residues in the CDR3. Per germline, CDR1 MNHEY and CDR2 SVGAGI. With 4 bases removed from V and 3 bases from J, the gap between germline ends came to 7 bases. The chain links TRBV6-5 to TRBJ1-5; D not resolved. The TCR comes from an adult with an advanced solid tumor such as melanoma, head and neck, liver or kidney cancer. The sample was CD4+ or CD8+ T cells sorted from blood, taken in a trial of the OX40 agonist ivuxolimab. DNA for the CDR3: TGTGCCAGCAGTTCCAGGTACAATCAGCCCCAGCATTTT. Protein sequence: CASSSRYNQPQHF.